This T cell receptor beta chain was documented in a study of T cell changes during pregnancy in multiple sclerosis. The assay was immunoSEQ multiplex PCR, and TCRdb's table has in-frame clones only and misses some. This sample carries 91,000 or so clones, approximately 93% of them seen once, and the ten largest clones take almost 1%. The V and J ends lost 3 bases and 4 bases, in that order; junction bases with no gene match: 8. Germline V CDR1 and CDR2: SGHTA, FQGNSA. The CDR3 totals 18 residues. The input for sequencing was peripheral blood, taken after pregnancy. The TCR sequence derives from a female donor with multiple sclerosis, enrolled in a pregnancy study. V usage is TRBV7-2 and J usage is TRBJ2-2, with 13 nucleotides matching TRBD2. This CDR3 is CASSLRLAGGRSTGELFF. DNA for the CDR3: TGTGCCAGCAGCTTGCGACTAGCGGGAGGACGTAGCACCGGGGAGCTGTTTTTT.